This entry lists 18 T cell receptor beta chains sequenced from one sample in a study of shared clonotypes between healthy human individuals. Produced via immunoSEQ multiplex PCR; TCRdb's table is partial and in-frame only. The sample includes a few million clones, approximately 92% seen only once; the top ten take around 0.15%. Sequences were obtained from naive CD4+ T cells sorted from blood. The subset: CD45RA+ positively selected. These receptors originate from a man in his late teens or twenties in good health.

The rearrangement joins TRBV19 to TRBJ2-7; 11 nucleotides line up with TRBD2. The CDR3 totals 15 residues. J gave up 0 bases and V 6 bases, and 4 bases lay outside the gene matches. Per germline, CDR1 LNHDA and CDR2 SQIVND (reference sequence). The DNA of the CDR3 is TGTGCCAGTAGCGAGACTAGCGGGACCTCCTACGAGCAGTACTTC. Its translation: CASSETSGTSYEQYF.

This chain links TRBV29-1 with TRBJ2-2; a weak D match, TRBD1 (6 bases). V lost 2 bases and J 6 bases, leaving 16 bases between the germline ends. CDR1 is SQVTM and CDR2 is ANQGSEA in the germline V gene. The CDR3 sequence is 15 residues long. The CDR3 sequence is CSVETNRGGAGELFF. CDR3 DNA sequence: TGCAGCGTTGAAACCAATCGAGGGGGAGCCGGGGAGCTGTTTTTT.

To note about this clone: One junction end disagrees with the germline gene, perhaps due to a read error. The gene calls are TRBV27 and TRBJ1-5; TRBD1 might be the D (5 bases). The germline V gene has CDR1 MNHEY and CDR2 SMNVEV (reference sequence). CDR3 length equals 15 residues. The CDR3 bases are TGTGCCAGCAGTTACTCCGGGACCAGCAGTCAGCCCCAGCATTTT. Amino acid sequence: CASSYSGTSSQPQHF.

J is TRBJ2-1 and V is TRBV4-1; tentative D call: TRBD1 (6 bases). The CDR3 is 15 amino acids. Trimming took 0 bases from V and 7 from J, leaving 13 bases between them. From germline, CDR1 is MGHRA and CDR2 YSYEKL. The CDR3 region is CASSQEGAVPNEQFF. In nucleotides, the CDR3 is TGCGCCAGCAGCCAAGAGGGGGCAGTACCTAATGAGCAGTTCTTC.

V gene TRBV5-1 combines with J gene TRBJ1-1; D is possibly TRBD1 (5 bases). Germline CDR1 reads SGHRS; CDR2 reads YFSETQ. The CDR3 sequence is 13 residues long. V dropped 4 bases and J dropped 1 base, with 8 bases sitting between them. The CDR3 loop reads CASSIGQNTEAFF. The CDR3 DNA reads as TGCGCCAGCAGCATCGGACAGAACACTGAAGCTTTCTTT. Using reference TRBV5-1 and TRBJ1-1 for the parts outside the CDR3, the full variable domain is KAGVTQTPRYLIKTRGQQVTLSCSPISGHRSVSWYQQTPGQGLQFLFEYFSETQRNKGNFPGRFSGRQFSNSRSEMNVSTLELGDSALYLCASSIGQNTEAFFGQGTRLTVV.

The chain carries TRBV6-1 and TRBJ2-5, with 8 bases matching TRBD2. In germline, CDR1 is MNHNS, CDR2 SASEGT. The CDR3 has 14 amino acids. The trim removed 7 bases at V and 5 bases at J, leaving 9 bases unmatched. CDR3: CASIRGGALETQYF. The CDR3 DNA sequence: TGTGCCAGCATACGGGGGGGGGCCTTGGAGACCCAGTACTTC.

This chain links TRBV6-1 with TRBJ2-7; TRBD2 matches at 7 bases. There are 15 residues in the CDR3. Unmatched junction bases numbered 7, after V lost 1 base and J lost 4 bases. Germline CDR1 is MNHNS and CDR2 is SASEGT. In DNA, the CDR3 is TGTGCCAGCAGTGAAGACAGTCTAGCGGAATACGAGCAGTACTTC. Translation: CASSEDSLAEYEQYF.

The chain joins TRBV5-1 to TRBJ1-6; D uncertain. Germline CDR1 SGHRS, CDR2 YFSETQ. The V end lost 4 bases, the J end lost 4 bases, and 12 bases lay between the germline ends. The CDR3 covers 15 residues. Here the CDR3 reads CASSPEGTYNSPLHF. DNA of the CDR3: TGCGCCAGCAGCCCGGAGGGCACATATAATTCACCCCTCCACTTT. Full variable domain (remainder filled in from reference TRBV5-1 and TRBJ1-6): KAGVTQTPRYLIKTRGQQVTLSCSPISGHRSVSWYQQTPGQGLQFLFEYFSETQRNKGNFPGRFSGRQFSNSRSEMNVSTLELGDSALYLCASSPEGTYNSPLHFGNGTRLTVT.

As concerns this clone: Distinct nucleotide sequences in the sample also encode this CDR3. V gene TRBV6-6 combines with J gene TRBJ2-2; possible D gene TRBD2, 6 bases. This CDR3 is built from 14 residues. Germline lookup yields CDR1 MNHNY and CDR2 SVGAGI (reference sequence). The V gene lost 2 bases and the J gene lost 5 bases, with 9 bases spanning the gap. The CDR3, as DNA: TGTGCCAGCAGTTACGGTCGGGGGACCGGGGAGCTGTTTTTT. Protein sequence: CASSYGRGTGELFF.

About this clone itself: At the DNA level, this CDR3 is encoded by other sequences in the same sample as well. Written as DNA, the CDR3 is TGCGCCAGCAGCTCCGGGACGGTAAACACCGGGGAGCTGTTTTTT. This encodes CASSSGTVNTGELFF. V gene TRBV5-1 combines with J gene TRBJ2-2; TRBD1 or TRBD2 may be the D gene (5 bases each). Germline lookup yields CDR1 SGHRS and CDR2 YFSETQ. This CDR3 has 15 amino acids. V was shortened by 3 bases and J by 2 bases, with 11 bases between the two germline ends.

The rearrangement links TRBV5-6 to TRBJ2-2, with 7 positions matching TRBD2. The trim removed 0 bases at V and 0 bases at J, leaving 5 bases unmatched. The CDR3 contains 17 residues. The germline CDR1 and CDR2 sequences are SGHDT and YYEEEE. CDR3 DNA sequence: TGTGCCAGCAGCTTGGTTTTTGGGACTACGAACACCGGGGAGCTGTTTTTT. Protein sequence: CASSLVFGTTNTGELFF.

The count of this clone is one. Different DNA sequences within this sample yield the same CDR3. The chain combines TRBV5-1 with TRBJ2-5; no clear D gene. V was shortened by 0 bases and J by 4 bases, with 10 bases between the two germline ends. Germline V CDR1 and CDR2: SGHRS, YFSETQ. This CDR3 comprises 14 residues. The CDR3 nucleotides read TGCGCCAGCAGCTTGGAACGGGTCGGAGAGACCCAGTACTTC. Its protein product is CASSLERVGETQYF.

The gene calls are TRBV5-1 and TRBJ2-5; 7 bases map to TRBD2. V lost 2 bases and J lost 5; bases outside the gene matches: 12. This CDR3 contains 16 residues. CDR1 is SGHRS and CDR2 is YFSETQ in the germline V gene. CDR3 amino acids: CASSLRLAVPEETQYF. CDR3 nucleotide sequence: TGCGCCAGCAGCTTAAGGCTAGCGGTCCCGGAGGAGACCCAGTACTTC.

The rearrangement uses TRBV11-2 and TRBJ1-1, with D perhaps matching TRBD1 (6 bases). V gave up 5 bases and J gave up 6 bases, with 16 bases separating them. Germline CDR1 and CDR2: SGHAT and FQNNGV. The CDR3 length is 14 residues. CDR3 in amino acids: CASSHSGAGSEAFF. The CDR3 bases are TGTGCCAGCAGCCATTCGGGGGCTGGCTCTGAAGCTTTCTTT.

The V call is TRBV6-5, the J call TRBJ2-7, with a tentative D call TRBD1 (5 bases). Germline lookup yields CDR1 MNHEY and CDR2 SVGAGI. V was clipped by 0 bases and J by 2 bases, with 14 bases between them. The CDR3 contains 16 residues. Written as DNA, the CDR3 is TGTGCCAGCAGTTACTCTTGGAAGGGGATCCCCTACGAGCAGTACTTC. Translation: CASSYSWKGIPYEQYF.

J is TRBJ2-3 and V is TRBV5-6, with TRBD1 matching over 7 bases. The CDR3 totals 13 residues. Germline CDR1 reads SGHDT; CDR2 reads YYEEEE. V lost 2 bases and J lost 11; bases outside the gene matches: 8. This CDR3 is CASSFGQVAGQYF. Written as DNA, the CDR3 is TGTGCCAGCAGCTTCGGACAGGTGGCGGGGCAGTATTTT.

This chain uses TRBV15 with TRBJ2-5; D might be TRBD1 or TRBD2, each matching 6 bases. V was pared by 0 bases and J by 5 bases, with 22 bases between. CDR3 size: 18 residues. Germline loops: CDR1 LNHNV, CDR2 YYDKDF (reference sequence). DNA of the CDR3: TGTGCCACCAGCAGAGACGGTCAGGGGAGGAATCCGAAGGAGACCCAGTACTTC. The encoded protein is CATSRDGQGRNPKETQYF.

As concerns this clone: The sample carries other DNA sequences with the same CDR3. The chain has TRBV9 and TRBJ2-7; TRBD2 matches at 8 bases. The germline CDR1 and CDR2 sequences are SGDLS and YYNGEE. CDR3 size: 13 residues. V shed 2 bases, J shed 3 bases, and the junction held 1 base outside the gene matches. CDR3 in amino acids: CASSVSGSYEQYF. In nucleotides, the CDR3 is TGTGCCAGCAGCGTCAGCGGGAGCTACGAGCAGTACTTC.